A selection of T cell receptor beta chains follows, all from one sample in a study of control samples from healthy donors and cancer patients. Profiling relied on immunoSEQ multiplex PCR, and the TCRdb table lists in-frame clones only, not all of them. Of around 27,000 clones in the sample, approximately 85% were seen once. The sample comprised PBMCs. These receptors were collected from a woman in her sixties with head and neck cancer. The conserved cysteine and the conserved F or W are not part of the CDR3 here.

v_call,cdr3_length,cdr3_aa
TRBV5-6,9,ASSLAGPLH
TRBV3-1/TRBV3-2,12,ASSPRNSYNEQF
TRBV4-2,11,ASSRPGQETQY
TRBV12-3/TRBV12-4,10,ASSPRTLAIY
TRBV3-1/TRBV3-2,11,ASSLRGPDTQY
TRBV5-6,15,ASILSSGGGVPYGYT
TRBV12-5,13,ASGIGQGNTDTQY
TRBV19,14,ASSPPRDRESRKLF
TRBV5-6,12,ASSYIHGNTEAF
TRBV9,14,ASSVDPGGTSYEQY
TRBV3-1/TRBV3-2,12,ASSSRGHSYEQY
TRBV30,10,AWSGDTGELF
TRBV5-1,13,ASSLERGRGEGYT
TRBV20-1,10,SASETNTEAF
TRBV2,12,ASSVGMANEKLF
TRBV2,15,ASRVRSTGTNTGELF
TRBV18,13,ASSPGSSGNNEQF
TRBV7-9,13,ASSLVGTGNTEAF
TRBV27,14,ASSLSGTWEDTEAF
TRBV24-1,13,ATSENDRGKGELF
TRBV6-6,12,ASTKGAVNTEAF
TRBV2,12,ASTPRGVTGELF
TRBV2,12,ASSGVSGIFEQY
TRBV9,16,ASSAGTSGGPSTDTQY
TRBV7-2,11,ASSLAGGSPLH
TRBV7-6,16,ASSLAGSTGVGGYEQY
TRBV3-1/TRBV3-2,12,ASSPPFNTGELF
TRBV5-6,13,ASSPRGLPPETQY
TRBV6-5,12,ASSQGGTNTEAF
TRBV24-1,11,ATSARGRETQY
TRBV27,11,ASSRQASYEQY
TRBV11-2,10,ASSFQDGEQF
TRBV2,12,ASSDEQRSYEQY
TRBV4-2,11,ASSQGGWETQY
TRBV30,11,AWNRQSYNEQF
TRBV9,15,ASSGKQDSSGANVLT
TRBV2,12,ASRPGTGTNEAF
TRBV12-3/TRBV12-4,11,ASQEGRTDTQY
TRBV11-2,14,ASSDPSGGRSHEQY
TRBV19,14,ASSIREGLRQKEQY
TRBV7-2,14,ASSRERTANSYGYT
TRBV7-9,9,ASSALGTQY
TRBV2,13,ASSRDRQSNSPLH
TRBV6-2/TRBV6-3,14,ASSRQAPSNTGELF
TRBV29-1,12,SVDVSGREETQY
TRBV29-1,12,STLLAGGSYEQF
TRBV5-1,11,ASSLGVDTEAF
TRBV14,11,ASSLQGSYGYT
TRBV14,13,ASSPYRGRTYGYT
TRBV5-4,12,ASSLGGGGYGYT